This T cell receptor (beta chain) originates from a study of PD-1 blockade in mismatch repair-deficient tumors. Study details: Enrolled 2013-2016, patients had progressing, pretreated mismatch repair-deficient cancers of about a dozen types. Study observations and caveats: Tumor-resident clones, often undetectable pretreatment in blood, expanded then contracted after pembrolizumab.

Sequencing used immunoSEQ multiplex PCR; TCRdb keeps in-frame clones, though not all of them. Of under 75,000 clones detected, around 88% appear once; the ten largest clones hold around 14%. Notes on this clone: The antigen remains unidentified.

Every patient had mismatch repair deficiency by PCR or immunohistochemistry. TCRs were sequenced from a few patients responding to pembrolizumab. The source was peripheral blood, collected 52 weeks after starting pembrolizumab. The TCR was taken from an adult with mismatch repair-deficient cancer.

The CDR3 here is CASSFRESTEAFF. In nucleotides, the CDR3 is TGTGCCAGCAGTTTCAGGGAATCGACTGAAGCTTTCTTT. This chain connects TRBV27 to TRBJ1-1; D is possibly TRBD1 (5 bases). The CDR3 consists of 13 residues. Germline assignment: CDR1 MNHEY and CDR2 SMNVEV (reference sequence). V dropped 3 bases and J dropped 5 bases, with 10 bases sitting between them.